The 27 T cell receptor beta chains below all came from one sample that was sequenced in a study of blood T cells in healthy people across ages. The second PCR ran roughly 6 to 11 cycles with a sample-barcoded 5' primer and J-beta primers. TCRdb itself ran the 5' RACE reads through MiXCR, one entry per CDR3 protein. The data show a few hundred thousand distinct CDR3 sequences, roughly a quarter seen once. The data were also submitted as part of a second study, on T cells of mothers and their children.

The sample was blood. The receptors originated from a boy younger than 10 in good health.

V usage is TRBV12-3 or TRBV12-4 and J usage is TRBJ2-1; 10 bases fit TRBD1. Trimming removed 5 bases from V and 6 bases from J; junction bases left unmatched: 7. The CDR3 has 15 amino acids. CDR3 coding DNA: TGTGCCAGCAGTCCTAGGGGGACAGGGGCCAATGAGCAGTTCTTC. This codes for CASSPRGTGANEQFF.

The chain joins TRBV6-1 to TRBJ1-4, with D hard to call. The V gene lost 5 bases and the J gene lost 0 bases, with 13 bases spanning the gap. The germline V gene encodes CDR1 MNHNS and CDR2 SASEGT. This CDR3 region has 16 residues. Here the CDR3 reads CASSPTGPATNEKLFF. DNA for the CDR3: TGTGCCAGCAGTCCCACCGGGCCCGCAACTAATGAAAAACTGTTTTTT.

V is TRBV29-1 and J is TRBJ2-5, with D uncertain. The CDR3 covers 13 residues. V gave up 4 bases and J gave up 5 bases, with 14 bases separating them. From germline, CDR1 is SQVTM and CDR2 ANQGSEA. CDR3 DNA: TGCAGCGTTGCCCCGCGCACGAGGGAGACCCAGTACTTC. This gives the protein CSVAPRTRETQYF.

This chain connects TRBV15 to TRBJ2-2, with a possible D match to TRBD2 (5 bases). The V end lost 4 bases, the J end lost 2 bases, and 11 bases lay between the germline ends. Germline CDR1 is LNHNV and CDR2 is YYDKDF (reference sequence). The CDR3 extends over 15 amino acids. CDR3 DNA sequence: TGTGCCACCAGCATAGGACTTTCTAACACCGGGGAGCTGTTTTTT. Its protein is CATSIGLSNTGELFF. Drawing the rest from reference TRBV15 and TRBJ2-2, the complete variable domain is DAMVIQNPRYQVTQFGKPVTLSCSQTLNHNVMYWYQQKSSQAPKLLFHYYDKDFNNEADTPDNFQSRRPNTSFCFLDIRSPGLGDTAMYLCATSIGLSNTGELFFGEGSRLTVL.

Concerning this clonotype itself: One end of the junction varies from germline; a read error may be responsible. The chain links TRBV2 to TRBJ2-2; TRBD2 is a possible D gene (6 bases). The germline CDR1 and CDR2 sequences are SNHLY and FYNNEI. The CDR3 contains 13 residues. The CDR3 DNA reads as TGTGCCAGCAGGGGACTGTACACCGGGGAGCTGCTTTTT. Its translation is CASRGLYTGELLF. The full variable domain, rest sourced from reference TRBV2 and TRBJ2-2, is EPEVTQTPSHQVTQMGQEVILRCVPISNHLYFYWYRQILGQKVEFLVSFYNNEISEKSEIFDDQFSVERPDGSNFTLKIRSTKLEDSAMYFCASRGLYTGELLFGEGSRLTVL.

V and J are TRBV6-6 and TRBJ2-2, with 13 bases lining up with TRBD2. The germline V gene encodes CDR1 MNHNY and CDR2 SVGAGI (reference sequence). The CDR3 spans 16 residues. V dropped 6 bases and J dropped 0; count of bases not matched to a gene: 1. CDR3 in DNA: TGTGCCAGCAGGACTAGCGGGGGGTCGAACACCGGGGAGCTGTTTTTT. Translation gives CASRTSGGSNTGELFF.

This clonotype was observed a handful of times. CDR3 sequence: CASSADGIVYGYTF. DNA of the CDR3: TGTGCCAGCAGCGCGGACGGGATTGTCTATGGCTACACCTTC. The genes are TRBV25-1 and TRBJ1-2; D remains ambiguous. Germline CDR1 is MGHDK and CDR2 is SYGVNS. The V end was cut by 6 bases, the J end by 4 bases, with 15 bases between. The CDR3 length is 14 residues.

In DNA form, the CDR3 reads TGTGCCACCAGTGATTTGTCCCAGGACCAAGAGACCCAGTACTTC. It is translated as CATSDLSQDQETQYF. The chain combines TRBV24-1 with TRBJ2-5; D gene ambiguous. There are 15 residues in the CDR3. V lost 0 bases, J lost 0 bases, and 7 bases lay in between. The germline V gene has CDR1 KGHDR and CDR2 SFDVKD.

The genes are TRBV5-1 and TRBJ2-2, with TRBD2 as a possible D gene (7 bases). Trimming removed 6 bases at V and 6 bases at J, with 30 bases between. Germline V gene sequence: CDR1 SGHRS, CDR2 YFSETQ. The CDR3 contains 19 residues. The CDR3 nucleotides read TGCGCCAGCACCCTCCAGCCGGGGGGCAGCTCACCGTTCGCCGGGGAGCTGTTTTTT. Protein product: CASTLQPGGSSPFAGELFF.

The V and J genes are TRBV20-1 and TRBJ2-7; D unresolved. CDR3 size: 16 residues. Trimming removed 0 bases at V and 4 bases at J, with 19 bases between. The germline gives CDR1 DFQATT, CDR2 SNEGSKA (reference sequence). CDR3 protein: CSARERDPTSPYEQYF. In DNA, the CDR3 is TGCAGTGCTAGAGAAAGAGACCCCACGTCGCCTTACGAGCAGTACTTC.

This clonotype was recorded a few times. The chain links TRBV28 to TRBJ2-4; tentative D call: TRBD2 (5 bases). CDR1 and CDR2 (germline): MDHEN, SYDVKM. The CDR3 covers 14 residues. The germline V and J ends were trimmed by 2 bases and 6 bases, with 11 bases remaining between them. The CDR3 protein is CASSLDRGRNIQYF. CDR3 DNA: TGTGCCAGCAGTTTAGATAGAGGGAGAAACATTCAGTACTTC.

The chain combines TRBV6-2 or TRBV6-3 with TRBJ2-1; D ambiguous. Germline CDR1 reads MNHEY; CDR2 reads SVGEGT. V was shortened by 2 bases and J by 0 bases, with 5 bases between the two germline ends. The CDR3 runs to 14 residues. The CDR3 coding sequence is TGTGCCAGCAGTTACAGGATCTCCTACAATGAGCAGTTCTTC. It encodes CASSYRISYNEQFF.

This clonotype was seen ten or more times. This chain links TRBV5-1 with TRBJ2-1, with D perhaps matching TRBD1 or TRBD2 (5 bases each). This CDR3 has 15 residues. Germline-derived CDR1 and CDR2 are SGHRS and YFSETQ. The germline V and J ends were trimmed by 3 bases and 4 bases, with 14 bases remaining between them. CDR3 sequence reads: CASSSLGDVYNEQFF. The CDR3 DNA sequence: TGCGCCAGCAGCTCGCTGGGGGATGTATACAATGAGCAGTTCTTC.

The chain has TRBV28 and TRBJ2-5; 10 nucleotides match TRBD1. Near its end, the DNA agrees better with TRBJ2-7, so the J call may be wrong. Germline CDR1 reads MDHEN; CDR2 reads SYDVKM. The CDR3 totals 19 residues. The CDR3 DNA is TGTGCCAGCAGCCCGACCACAACGACAGGGGGCTCGGTCTCCTACGAGCAGTACTTC. Its translation: CASSPTTTTGGSVSYEQYF.

This clonotype was observed a handful of times. This chain connects TRBV5-1 to TRBJ2-3; 7 bases are a match to TRBD1. Germline CDR1 SGHRS, CDR2 YFSETQ. The length of the CDR3 is 17 residues. Unmatched junction bases numbered 13, after V lost 0 bases and J lost 6 bases. The DNA of the CDR3 is TGCGCCAGCAGCTTGGCACCGACAGGGCCCGGCGGGGATACGCAGTATTTT. Residues: CASSLAPTGPGGDTQYF.

This sequence joins TRBV2 and TRBJ2-5; 14 positions match TRBD2. The DNA end favors TRBJ2-1, so the J call may be wrong. The CDR3 runs to 15 residues. Germline CDR1 is SNHLY and CDR2 is FYNNEI. CDR3 sequence reads: CASGIGLAGGNEQFF. The CDR3 DNA follows: TGTGCCAGCGGCATTGGACTAGCGGGAGGTAATGAGCAGTTCTTC.

This clonotype was observed a handful of times. J is TRBJ1-2 and V is TRBV12-3 or TRBV12-4; maybe TRBD1 (6 bases). This CDR3 contains 14 residues. The ends were cut back, 3 bases at V and 3 bases at J, with 11 bases in the middle. The CDR3 DNA follows: TGTGCCAGCAGTTTTAGGGGGGGCGACTATGGCTACACCTTC. It is translated as CASSFRGGDYGYTF.

This clonotype was detected many times. The V call is TRBV4-2, the J call TRBJ2-5, with 9 bases identical to TRBD2. Germline CDR1 is LGHNA and CDR2 is YNFKEQ. The V and J ends lost 0 bases and 4 bases, in that order; junction bases with no gene match: 9. This CDR3 is built from 17 residues. CDR3 amino acids: CASSQDPLAGKGETQYF. The DNA of the CDR3 is TGTGCCAGCAGCCAAGATCCCCTAGCGGGGAAGGGAGAGACCCAGTACTTC.

This clonotype has just a few counts. The V gene is TRBV6-5, the J gene TRBJ1-6; D perhaps matches TRBD1 (6 bases). Germline assignment: CDR1 MNHEY and CDR2 SVGAGI. This CDR3 is built from 15 residues. The V end was cut by 0 bases, the J end by 9 bases, with 12 bases between. The DNA for the CDR3 is TGTGCCAGCAGTTACTCCGGGGGGCGCGGTTCACCCCTCCACTTT. Protein: CASSYSGGRGSPLHF.

This clonotype was observed a handful of times. The chain recombines TRBV10-3 with TRBJ2-5; no firm D call. The CDR3 spans 14 residues. Trimming shortened V by 2 bases and J by 2 bases, and 9 bases separated the two germline ends. The germline V gene encodes CDR1 ENHRY and CDR2 SYGVKD. The CDR3 loop reads CAISEETWQETQYF. CDR3 bases: TGTGCCATCAGTGAGGAAACTTGGCAAGAGACCCAGTACTTC.

The chain is built from TRBV6-6 and TRBJ1-4, with D hard to call. The V end was cut by 7 bases, the J end by 4 bases, with 10 bases between. CDR3 length equals 13 residues. Germline loops: CDR1 MNHNY, CDR2 SVGAGI (reference sequence). The CDR3 sequence: CASTRMNNEKLFF. CDR3 DNA: TGTGCCAGCACCCGGATGAATAATGAAAAACTGTTTTTT.

This clonotype has just a few counts. The gene calls are TRBV11-2 and TRBJ1-2; D unresolved. Per the germline V gene, CDR1 is SGHAT and CDR2 is FQNNGV. The CDR3 covers 14 residues. V was shortened by 4 bases and J by 4 bases, with 13 bases between the two germline ends. This chain's CDR3 is CASSSLRESYGYTF. The CDR3 nucleotides read TGTGCCAGCAGCTCACTCCGGGAAAGCTATGGCTACACCTTC. The full variable domain, with the rest looked up from reference TRBV11-2 and TRBJ1-2, is EAGVAQSPRYKIIEKRQSVAFWCNPISGHATLYWYQQILGQGPKLLIQFQNNGVVDDSQLPKDRFSAERLKGVDSTLKIQPAKLEDSAVYLCASSSLRESYGYTFGSGTRLTVV.

This clonotype was detected once. The chain combines TRBV20-1 with TRBJ2-3, with TRBD2 identical over 7 bases. Germline values: CDR1 DFQATT, CDR2 SNEGSKA (reference sequence). The CDR3 runs to 13 residues. V lost 6 bases, J lost 0 bases, and 3 bases stayed unmatched. CDR3 loop: CSAAGHSTDTQYF. The DNA for the CDR3 is TGCAGTGCAGCGGGGCATAGCACAGATACGCAGTATTTT.

This rearrangement joins TRBV5-4 to TRBJ1-1, with D possibly being TRBD1 (5 bases). Germline V lookup: CDR1 SGHNT, CDR2 YYREEE (reference sequence). Trimming took off 6 bases at V and 0 bases at J, with 6 bases between the two ends. There are 12 residues in the CDR3. The CDR3 region is CASTGLNTEAFF. The CDR3 nucleotides read TGTGCCAGCACAGGGTTGAACACTGAAGCTTTCTTT.

This sequence joins TRBV9 and TRBJ2-2; the match to TRBD2 covers 9 bases. The CDR3 runs 14 residues. CDR1 and CDR2 (germline): SGDLS, YYNGEE. Trimming removed 5 bases from V and 7 bases from J; junction bases left unmatched: 6. CDR3 in amino acids: CASRRREGSGELFF. DNA of the CDR3: TGTGCCAGCAGAAGGCGGGAGGGTAGCGGGGAGCTGTTTTTT.

In this sample, this clonotype turned up a few times. The chain combines TRBV4-2 with TRBJ2-7; 7 positions match TRBD1. Trimming at V came to 4 bases and at J to 3 bases, leaving 12 bases not matched to a gene. Germline V gene lookup returns CDR1 LGHNA and CDR2 YNFKEQ. The CDR3 has 16 amino acids. The CDR3 protein is CASSLSTGQRDYEQYF. CDR3 in DNA: TGTGCCAGCAGCCTCTCCACGGGACAGAGGGACTACGAGCAGTACTTC.

This chain links TRBV12-3 or TRBV12-4 with TRBJ2-7, with TRBD1 as a possible D gene (6 bases). This CDR3 contains 15 residues. Between the trimmed V and J ends, which lost 5 bases and 0 bases, there was a span of 14 bases. For the CDR3, the DNA is TGTGCCAGCAGTCCCGGACAGCTAAGCTCCTACGAGCAGTACTTC. Translating gives CASSPGQLSSYEQYF.